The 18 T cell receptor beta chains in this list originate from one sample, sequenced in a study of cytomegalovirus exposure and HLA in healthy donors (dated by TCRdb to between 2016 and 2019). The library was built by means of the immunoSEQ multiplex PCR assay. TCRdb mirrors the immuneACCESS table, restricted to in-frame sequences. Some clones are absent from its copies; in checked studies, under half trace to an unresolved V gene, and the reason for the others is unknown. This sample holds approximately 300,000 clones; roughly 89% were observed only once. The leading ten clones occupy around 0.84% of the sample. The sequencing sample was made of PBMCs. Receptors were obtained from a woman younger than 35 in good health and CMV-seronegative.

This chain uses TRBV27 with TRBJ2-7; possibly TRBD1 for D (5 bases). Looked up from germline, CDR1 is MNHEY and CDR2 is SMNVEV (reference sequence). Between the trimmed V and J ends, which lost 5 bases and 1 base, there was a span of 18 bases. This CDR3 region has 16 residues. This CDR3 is CASSQSTGERSYEQYF. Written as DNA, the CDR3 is TGTGCCAGCAGTCAGTCTACAGGTGAACGATCCTACGAGCAGTACTTC.

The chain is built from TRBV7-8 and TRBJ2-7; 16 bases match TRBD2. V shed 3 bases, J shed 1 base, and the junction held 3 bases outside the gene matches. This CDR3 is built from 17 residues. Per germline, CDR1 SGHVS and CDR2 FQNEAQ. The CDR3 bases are TGTGCCAGCAGCTTGGGACTAGCGGGAGGGGGTTCCTACGAGCAGTACTTC. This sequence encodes CASSLGLAGGGSYEQYF.

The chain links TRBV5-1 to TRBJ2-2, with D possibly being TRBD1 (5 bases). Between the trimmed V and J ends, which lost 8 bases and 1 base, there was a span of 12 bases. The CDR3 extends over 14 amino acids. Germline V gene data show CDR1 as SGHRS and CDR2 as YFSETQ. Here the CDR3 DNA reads TGCGCCAGTCGACAGTTGGGGAACACCGGGGAGCTGTTTTTT. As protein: CASRQLGNTGELFF.

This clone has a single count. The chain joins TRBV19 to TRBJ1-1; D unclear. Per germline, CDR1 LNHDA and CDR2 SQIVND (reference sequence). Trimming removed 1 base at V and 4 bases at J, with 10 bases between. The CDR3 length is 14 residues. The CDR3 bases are TGTGCCAGTAGTATAGCGGCCACGGGCACTGAAGCTTTCTTT. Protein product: CASSIAATGTEAFF.

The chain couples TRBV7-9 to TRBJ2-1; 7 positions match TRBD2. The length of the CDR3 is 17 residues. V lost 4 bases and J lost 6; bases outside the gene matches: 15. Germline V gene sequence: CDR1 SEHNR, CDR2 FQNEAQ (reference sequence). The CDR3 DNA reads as TGTGCCAGCAGCTCACAAGGCAGCGGGATTTGGAGCAATGAGCAGTTCTTC. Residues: CASSSQGSGIWSNEQFF.

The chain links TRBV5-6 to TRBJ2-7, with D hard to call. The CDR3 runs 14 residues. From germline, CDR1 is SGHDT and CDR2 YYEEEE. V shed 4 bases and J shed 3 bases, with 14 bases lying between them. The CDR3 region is CASSRDSDYYEQYF. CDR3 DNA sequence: TGTGCCAGCAGCCGAGACTCGGATTACTACGAGCAGTACTTC.

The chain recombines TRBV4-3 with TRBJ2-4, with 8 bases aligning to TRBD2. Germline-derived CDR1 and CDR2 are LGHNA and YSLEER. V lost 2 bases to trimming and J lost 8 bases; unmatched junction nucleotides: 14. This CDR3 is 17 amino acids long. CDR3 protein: CASSQMVNGRGADIQYF. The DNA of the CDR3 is TGCGCCAGCAGCCAAATGGTGAATGGGCGGGGGGCCGACATTCAGTACTTC.

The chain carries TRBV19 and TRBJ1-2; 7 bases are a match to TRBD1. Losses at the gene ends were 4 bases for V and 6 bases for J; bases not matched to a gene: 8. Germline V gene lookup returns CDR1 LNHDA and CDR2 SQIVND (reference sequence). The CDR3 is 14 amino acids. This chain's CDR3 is CASSTRGKDHGYTF. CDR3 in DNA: TGTGCCAGTAGTACCAGGGGGAAGGACCATGGCTACACCTTC.

The DNA of the CDR3 is TGCGCCAGCAGCCCCCAGGACAGCTTTGGCGGGGAGCTGTTTTTT. Its translation is CASSPQDSFGGELFF. The chain links TRBV5-1 to TRBJ2-2; D is perhaps TRBD1 (6 bases). The CDR3 is 15 amino acids. CDR1 is SGHRS, CDR2 YFSETQ, per germline. Deletions cut 4 bases from V and 7 bases from J, with 17 bases between.

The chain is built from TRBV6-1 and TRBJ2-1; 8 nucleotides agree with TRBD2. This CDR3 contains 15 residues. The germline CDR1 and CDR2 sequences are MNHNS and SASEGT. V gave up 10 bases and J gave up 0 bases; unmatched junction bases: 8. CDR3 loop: CATRRSGDSYNEQFF. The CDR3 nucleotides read TGTGCCACAAGACGTAGCGGGGACTCCTACAATGAGCAGTTCTTC.

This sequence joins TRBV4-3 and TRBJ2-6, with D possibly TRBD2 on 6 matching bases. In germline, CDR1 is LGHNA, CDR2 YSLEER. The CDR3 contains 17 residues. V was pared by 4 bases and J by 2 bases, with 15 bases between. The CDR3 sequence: CASSPLGGNTGANVLTF. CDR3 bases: TGCGCCAGCAGCCCCCTTGGGGGGAACACTGGGGCCAACGTCCTGACTTTC.

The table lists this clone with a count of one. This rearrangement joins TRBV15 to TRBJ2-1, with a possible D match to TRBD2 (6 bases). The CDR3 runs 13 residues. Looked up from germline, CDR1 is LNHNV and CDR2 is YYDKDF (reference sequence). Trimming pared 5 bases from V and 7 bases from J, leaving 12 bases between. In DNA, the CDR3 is TGTGCCACCAGCGAGCCGGGGGTAAATGAGCAGTTCTTC. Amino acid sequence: CATSEPGVNEQFF.

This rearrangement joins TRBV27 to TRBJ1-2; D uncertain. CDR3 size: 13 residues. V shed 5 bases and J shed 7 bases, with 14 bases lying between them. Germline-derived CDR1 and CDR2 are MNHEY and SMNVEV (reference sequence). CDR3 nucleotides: TGTGCCAGCAGTACAGCCGGAAACGGTGGCTACACCTTC. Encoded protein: CASSTAGNGGYTF.

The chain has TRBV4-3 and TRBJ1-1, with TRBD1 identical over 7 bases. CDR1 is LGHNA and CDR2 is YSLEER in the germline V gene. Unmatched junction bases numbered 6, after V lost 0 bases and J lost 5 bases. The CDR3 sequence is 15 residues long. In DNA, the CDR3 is TGCGCCAGCAGCCAAGAACAGGGGCTTGGGACTGAAGCTTTCTTT. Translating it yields CASSQEQGLGTEAFF.

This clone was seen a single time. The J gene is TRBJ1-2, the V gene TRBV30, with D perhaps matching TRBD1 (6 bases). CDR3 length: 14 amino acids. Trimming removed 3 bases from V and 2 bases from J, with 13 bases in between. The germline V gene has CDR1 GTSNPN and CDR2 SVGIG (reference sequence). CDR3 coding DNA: TGTGCCTGGAGCCTACAGGGCCCAAACTATGGCTACACCTTC. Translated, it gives CAWSLQGPNYGYTF.

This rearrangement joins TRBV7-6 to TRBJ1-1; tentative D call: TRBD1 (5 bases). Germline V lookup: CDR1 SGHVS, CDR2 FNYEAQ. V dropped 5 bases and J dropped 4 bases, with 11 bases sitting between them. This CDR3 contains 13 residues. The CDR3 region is CASSPPGGTEAFF. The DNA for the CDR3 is TGTGCCAGCAGCCCCCCCGGGGGCACTGAAGCTTTCTTT.

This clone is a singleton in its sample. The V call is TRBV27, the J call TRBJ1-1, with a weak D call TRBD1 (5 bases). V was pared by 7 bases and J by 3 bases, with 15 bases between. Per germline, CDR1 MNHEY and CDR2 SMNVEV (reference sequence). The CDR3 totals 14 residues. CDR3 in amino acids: CASTSGQGDTEAFF. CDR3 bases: TGTGCCAGCACATCTGGACAAGGGGACACTGAAGCTTTCTTT.

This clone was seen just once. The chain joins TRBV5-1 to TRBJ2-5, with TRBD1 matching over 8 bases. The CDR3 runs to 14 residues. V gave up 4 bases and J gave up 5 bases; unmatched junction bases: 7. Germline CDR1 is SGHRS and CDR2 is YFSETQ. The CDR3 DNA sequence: TGCGCCAGCAGCCCCCGGGACAGGTGGGAGACCCAGTACTTC. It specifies CASSPRDRWETQYF.